This is a list of T cell receptor beta chains from one sample in a study of T-cell memory formation after mild COVID-19. TCRdb independently ran MiXCR on the 5' RACE reads; one entry per CDR3 protein. The sample includes hundreds of thousands of distinct CDR3 sequences, roughly 23% of them seen just once. The sample was PBMCs or a T cell subset sorted from them (not recorded which). These receptors were collected from an adult woman who had mild COVID-19 (a few samples of this study predate the infection). Cell type and time point are not known. CDR3s include the opening cysteine and the closing phenylalanine or tryptophan. The order of the fields is D gene, J gene, V gene, clone size, CDR3 DNA, CDR3 protein. A D gene is named only where the DNA matches it firmly. Only some rows state a clone size, as once, few, many or a class for expanded clones.

TRBD2 TRBJ2-3 TRBV12-3/TRBV12-4 . TGTGCCAGCAGTTTATGGGCTAGCGGGGGGAGCACAGATACGCAGTATTTT CASSLWASGGSTDTQYF
TRBD2 TRBJ2-3 TRBV6-4 . TGTGCCAGCAGTGAGCGGGAGGGGAATACGCAGTATTTT CASSEREGNTQYF
TRBD1 TRBJ1-2 TRBV5-1 . TGCGCCAGCAGCTCGCCGGGACAGGGAGGAGGCTACACCTTC CASSSPGQGGGYTF
. TRBJ2-5 TRBV29-1 many TGCAGCGTTGAATCGGGGGTCCAAGAGACCCAGTACTTC CSVESGVQETQYF
. TRBJ2-7 TRBV7-9 . TGTGCCAGCAGCCCAACTTCCAGGCACGAGCAGTACTTC CASSPTSRHEQYF
. TRBJ2-1 TRBV18 . TGTGCCAGCTCACCGTTACCGGGGGGCGCACCCTACAATGAGCAGTTCTTC CASSPLPGGAPYNEQFF
TRBD2 TRBJ2-1 TRBV19 few TGTGCCAGTAGTATTCGACTAGCGGGGCTGAGCTCCTACAATGAGCAGTTCTTC CASSIRLAGLSSYNEQFF
TRBD2 TRBJ2-5 TRBV6-5 . TGTGCCAGCAGTTACTGGGCTAGCGGAGCGGAGACCCAGTACTTC CASSYWASGAETQYF
. TRBJ1-1 TRBV5-1 . TGCGCCAGCAGCTTGGACAGGGATCCCGCTGAAGCTTTCTTT CASSLDRDPAEAFF
. TRBJ2-7 TRBV6-2/TRBV6-3 once TGTGCCAGCAGTAGGACTATGCCCTACGAGCAGTACTTC CASSRTMPYEQYF
. TRBJ1-1 TRBV5-5 . TGTGCCAGCAGCTTAAACTGGAACACTGAAGCTTTCTTT CASSLNWNTEAFF
. TRBJ2-7 TRBV7-2 . TGTGCCAGCAGCCCCTCTAGGACGGCGCACGAGCAGTACTTC CASSPSRTAHEQYF
. TRBJ1-1 TRBV12-3/TRBV12-4 . TGTGCCAGCAGTACTACTGAGGAGTTAAGAGCTTTCTTT CASSTTEELRAFF
TRBD2 TRBJ2-3 TRBV11-2 . TGTGCCAGCAGCTTAGACGGACTAGCGCCAGGGAGAGATACGCAGTATTTT CASSLDGLAPGRDTQYF
. TRBJ2-1 TRBV5-5 . TGTGCCAGCAGCTTGTTGCTGCGGTTTTCCTACAATGAGCAGTTCTTC CASSLLLRFSYNEQFF
TRBD1 TRBJ1-1 TRBV20-1 . TGCAGTGCTAGGGGGACAGGGATTGAATCCACCGGCACTGAAGCTTTCTTT CSARGTGIESTGTEAFF
. TRBJ1-5 TRBV30 . TGTGCCTGGAGTGTAGGGCCCTCCAATCAGCCCCAGCATTTT CAWSVGPSNQPQHF
. TRBJ2-1 TRBV7-8 . TGTGCCAGCAGCTACGACCAAAGCTCTGAGCAGTTCTTC CASSYDQSSEQFF
TRBD2 TRBJ2-1 TRBV7-9 few TGTGCCAGCAGCTTAGTAATCGCGGGAGGGCCAGGGGAGCAGTTCTTC CASSLVIAGGPGEQFF
. TRBJ1-4 TRBV3-1 . TGTGCCAGCAGCCACCGGTCAACTAATGAAAAACTGTTTTTT CASSHRSTNEKLFF
TRBD2 TRBJ2-7 TRBV20-1 . TGCAGTGCTAGAACTAGCGGGAGCACCGAGCAGTACTTC CSARTSGSTEQYF
TRBD2 TRBJ2-3 TRBV7-2 few TGTGCCAGCAGCTTTATAGCGGGGGGGCCAGGTACAGATACGCAGTATTTT CASSFIAGGPGTDTQYF
. TRBJ2-7 TRBV20-1 few TGCAGTGCTAGACTACCCAGCTCCTACGAGCAGTACTTC CSARLPSSYEQYF
. TRBJ2-5 TRBV5-4 . TGTGCCAGCAGCTTGTTGTCCCAAGAGACCCAGTACTTC CASSLLSQETQYF
. TRBJ2-2 TRBV11-3 few TGTGCCAGCAGCCCAAGGTGGTCTTCGAGGGAGCTGTTTTTT CASSPRWSSRELFF
. TRBJ2-7 TRBV7-9 . TGTGCCAGCAGCTTTGCCGGCTACGAGCAGTACTTC CASSFAGYEQYF
TRBD1 TRBJ2-1 TRBV27 few TGTGCCAGCAGCTTCCGGGACAGGGGTCAGCGTGAGCAGTTCTTC CASSFRDRGQREQFF
. TRBJ2-7 TRBV3-1 few TGTGCCAGCAGCCAATTCAGGGGCTACGAGCAGTACTTC CASSQFRGYEQYF
. TRBJ1-4 TRBV7-9 . TGTGCCAGCAGCTTCGATGTTGGGGGCCCGGATTCTCTGATTAATGAAAAACTGTTTTTT CASSFDVGGPDSLINEKLFF
. TRBJ2-5 TRBV7-6 . TGTGCCAGCAGCTTAGAGGCAGGGAAAGAGACCCAGTACTTC CASSLEAGKETQYF
TRBD1 TRBJ2-3 TRBV20-1 . TGCAGGGGGACAGTTAGCACAGATACGCAGTATTTT CRGTVSTDTQYF
. TRBJ1-5 TRBV12-3/TRBV12-4 . TGTGCCAGCAGTGGGACGGATAAGCAGCCCCAGCATTTT CASSGTDKQPQHF
. TRBJ2-1 TRBV7-2 few TGTGCCAGCAGCCAGGACGGCGGGTTCCTCAATGAGCAGTTCTTC CASSQDGGFLNEQFF
. TRBJ2-1 TRBV5-4 few TGTGCCAGCAGCTCACCCGGTAGTATAAATGAGCAGTTCTTC CASSSPGSINEQFF
TRBD2 TRBJ2-3 TRBV4-2 few TGTGCCAGCAGTCGTACTAGCGGGGGCCCTAGCACAGATACGCAGTATTTT CASSRTSGGPSTDTQYF
TRBD1 TRBJ1-3 TRBV15 . TGTGCCACCAGCCGAGAACTGGACAGGGGAATTGGGGACACCATATATTTT CATSRELDRGIGDTIYF
TRBD1 TRBJ2-7 TRBV7-9 . TGTGCCAGCAGCCGAGGACAGGGGGTCTCCTACGAGCAGTACTTC CASSRGQGVSYEQYF
TRBD2 TRBJ2-5 TRBV20-1 few TGCAGTGCTTCGACTAGCGGGAGATCCCCAGAGACCCAGTACTTC CSASTSGRSPETQYF
. TRBJ2-5 TRBV6-1 . TGTGCCAGCAGTGAAATTAGGGGGGAAGAGACCCAGTACTTC CASSEIRGEETQYF
. TRBJ1-5 TRBV27 . TGTGCCAGCAGTCCTTCGACAGGCCATCAGCCCCAGCATTTT CASSPSTGHQPQHF
. TRBJ2-7 TRBV20-1 . TGCAGTGCCCCAGGGACGTCCACCTACGAGCAGTACTTC CSAPGTSTYEQYF
. TRBJ2-3 TRBV5-1 once TGCGCCAGCAGCCCATACACCGACAGCACAGATACGCAGTATTTT CASSPYTDSTDTQYF
. TRBJ2-2 TRBV2 . TGTGCCAAGGACGGAGGGCTAGCTAACACCGGGGAGCTGTTTTTT CAKDGGLANTGELFF
. TRBJ1-1 TRBV15 . TGTGCCACCCGCCGAGTCATTACGGGGGACACTGAAGCTTTCTTT CATRRVITGDTEAFF
. TRBJ1-1 TRBV7-2 few TGTGCCAGCAGCTTTGCCCTAAAGGGCACTGAAGCTTTCTTT CASSFALKGTEAFF
. TRBJ2-5 TRBV30 . TGTGCCTGGAGTACGGGGACCCAAGAGACCCAGTACTTC CAWSTGTQETQYF
TRBD1 TRBJ2-2 TRBV9 . TGTGCCAGCAGCCCCCGGGAAAAGGGGGCGAACGGGGAGCTGTTTTTT CASSPREKGANGELFF
. TRBJ2-2 TRBV24-1 . TGTGCCACCAGTGATGACCTGAACACCGGGGAGCTGTTTTTT CATSDDLNTGELFF
TRBD2 TRBJ2-2 TRBV18 . TGTGCCAGCTCACCCGGACTAGCGGGAGTCCAGAACACCGGGGAGCTGTTTTTT CASSPGLAGVQNTGELFF
. TRBJ1-1 TRBV29-1 . TGCAGCGCCCACCCTGTGACAGGGAACACTGAAGCTTTCTTT CSAHPVTGNTEAFF
. TRBJ2-3 TRBV24-1 many TGTGCCACCAGTGATCCGGGTAGGGATACGCAGTATTTT CATSDPGRDTQYF
TRBD1 TRBJ2-1 TRBV24-1 . TGTGCCACCAGTGATTGGGACAGCTCCTACAATGAGCAGTTCTTC CATSDWDSSYNEQFF
. TRBJ2-5 TRBV7-6 few TGTGCCAGCAGCTTAGCATCCCTTGGGGAGACCCAGTACTTC CASSLASLGETQYF